This is a list of T cell receptor beta chains from one sample in a study of T cells after yellow fever vaccination. TCRdb itself ran the 5' RACE reads through MiXCR, one entry per CDR3 protein. The data show about 180,000 distinct CDR3 sequences, 5.5% to 8% seen once. Sequenced material: CD4+ T cells sorted from PBMCs, taken on the day of the first yellow fever vaccination. Source of these receptors: a man in his late teens or twenties who received the YFV17D yellow fever vaccine. Both conserved end residues are part of each CDR3.

j_call v_call cdr3_aa
TRBJ2-1 TRBV6-5 CASRAGSAVFF
TRBJ2-1 TRBV18 CASSPAGFSYNEQFF
TRBJ1-5 TRBV5-6 CASGPGLGKPQHF
TRBJ2-2 TRBV19 CASSIWGQTGELFF
TRBJ2-3 TRBV7-2 CASSSFISGTDTQYF
TRBJ2-2 TRBV6-6 CASIGPYTGELFF
TRBJ2-5 TRBV7-2 CASSFNRGQEIQYF
TRBJ1-4 TRBV18 CASSPFTEKLFF
TRBJ2-1 TRBV12-3/TRBV12-4 CASSFRGLDNEQFF
TRBJ1-4 TRBV18 CASSPPEAPRKLFF
TRBJ2-5 TRBV9 CASTPGIQETQYF
TRBJ1-2 TRBV9 CASSPRTGSNYGYTF
TRBJ2-1 TRBV7-7 CARPPTLAGEYNEQFF
TRBJ2-3 TRBV3-1 CASSFVAGGGTDTQYF
TRBJ2-3 TRBV7-2 CASSLWAGGPTDTQYF
TRBJ2-1 TRBV5-6 CASSPGRIWSNNEQFF
TRBJ2-5 TRBV4-2 CASSQEASGEETQYF
TRBJ2-5 TRBV5-1 CASSLAPGLETQYF
TRBJ2-5 TRBV5-1 CASTQDEGWETQYF
TRBJ2-5 TRBV19 CASSFRQGETQYF
TRBJ2-3 TRBV6-5 CASSYGGRSTDTQYF
TRBJ2-1 TRBV9 CASSAEVGRVNEQFF
TRBJ2-7 TRBV12-3/TRBV12-4 CASSPERYEQYF
TRBJ2-3 TRBV11-3 CASSGAGAAPDTQYF
TRBJ1-1 TRBV7-9 CASKRGAEAFF
TRBJ2-3 TRBV20-1 CSALGTKYTDTQYF
TRBJ2-5 TRBV5-8 CASSLGQGPRQETQYF
TRBJ2-1 TRBV20-1 CSAEGDRGGGPNEQFF
TRBJ1-1 TRBV12-3/TRBV12-4 CASSMLNDRVGAFF
TRBJ2-5 TRBV7-9 CASSLVTGGVETQYF
TRBJ1-1 TRBV5-4 CASSLDVATEAFF
TRBJ1-1 TRBV7-2 CASTPLDHNTEAFF
TRBJ1-2 TRBV12-3/TRBV12-4 CASSGGYGYTF
TRBJ1-5 TRBV5-4 CASSPGGYSNQPQHF
TRBJ2-7 TRBV7-2 CASRPAHSSYEQYF
TRBJ2-5 TRBV24-1 CATSDGPGAETQYF
TRBJ2-3 TRBV7-9 CASSLTTGDTQYF
TRBJ2-1 TRBV4-3 CASSHLRARGYNEQFF
TRBJ1-6 TRBV6-1 CASSQAWPYNSPLHF
TRBJ2-2 TRBV7-3 CASSLNAGELFF
TRBJ1-3 TRBV3-1 CASSPLIRSATGNTIYF
TRBJ2-2 TRBV20-1 CSARDRTGVNTGELFF
TRBJ2-5 TRBV5-4 CASSRGRQETQYF
TRBJ2-3 TRBV25-1 CASSESPLDTQYF
TRBJ2-5 TRBV24-1 CATSDSDPGETQYF
TRBJ1-2 TRBV2 CARGNRGPVDGYTF
TRBJ1-6 TRBV12-3/TRBV12-4 CASSLGTGRGSPLHF
TRBJ1-1 TRBV12-3/TRBV12-4 CASVLTGANTEAFF
TRBJ1-1 TRBV11-2 CASSLGFSNTEAFF